This T cell receptor beta chain was recovered during a study of blood T cell repertoires in COVID-19 (dated by TCRdb to 2020 to 2022). Study-level background: Samples covering the acute and convalescent phases of COVID-19 were provided by collaborators in the United States, Italy and Spain. A de-identified subject ID, COVID-19 status, age in years and sex were almost always included in the sample metadata. The prospective study material was composed of cDNA or gDNA derived from T cells, B-cell-depleted T cells, or PBMCs. Where HLA class I and class II types were available, the types were taken from metadata supplied by the sample provider, not from assay-based typing. The repertoires were released in a freely available public database intended as a resource for research on the immune response to SARS-CoV-2. The samples were drawn from the first 160 participants of the ongoing ImmuneRACE study and from 1,254 subjects provided by 6 global collaborators. Deeply sampled blood TCRbeta repertoires from subjects exposed to, actively infected with, or recovered from COVID-19 were included in the dataset.

Comments on this clone: Its specific antigen is unknown. No clone much larger than this one lies a single base away; base qualities are absent.

TCRbeta CDR3 regions were amplified from genomic DNA by means of the immunoSEQ Assay, a bias-controlled multiplex PCR. Per the original workflow: The number of nucleated cells in each sample was estimated by amplification of reference gene primers within the assay. To quantify the absolute abundance of each unique TCRbeta CDR3 rearrangement, sequence reads were collapsed and filtered. For each sample, productive Simpson clonality was calculated as the square root of Simpson's diversity index over productive rearrangements. The source is immuneACCESS, and TCRdb retained only in-frame sequences with V and J called. Part of the clones is not carried over; for the studies checked, unresolved V genes explain less than half of this, and the remainder is unexplained. V and J calls and clone size are copied from that table; D and trimming were computed from the DNA. The sample table shows 270,000 or so clones, and 85% to 90% are seen once. 4.1% of the sample belongs to the ten largest clones.

Enrolling through a virtual design, the prospective study's participants ranged in age from about 18 to 100 years and lived across about two dozen United States geographic areas. Cohort assignment in the prospective study relied on participant-reported clinical history from a screening survey and a study questionnaire. Mobile phlebotomists in the prospective study collected whole blood, serum and a nasopharyngeal or oropharyngeal swab from every participant. Over a roughly two-month period, participants in the prospective study had the option of providing additional blood draws and questionnaires. Before DNA extraction, blood samples from the prospective study were shipped at room temperature or frozen. From V the trimming removes 5 bases and from J it removes 5 bases, while the gene matches leave 7 bases of the junction unaccounted for. The CDR3 has 14 amino acids, counting the end cysteine and phenylalanine. Of the read, only the CDR3 DNA is kept; its 42 bases are in frame from base 1. CDR1 and CDR2, looked up from the germline V gene (reference sequence), are SGHNT and YYREEE.

Results and caveats for the whole study, not just this receptor: The amount of clinical and demographic metadata varied by source and participant and was provided uncurated.

Recombination connected TRBV5-4 to TRBJ2-3, and 8 junction bases match TRBD1. The clonotype was recovered from a woman aged 25 to 39 with acute COVID-19. The sample was PBMCs or T cells enriched from blood (not recorded which). The CDR3 region reads CASSRQGSLDTQYF. The DNA is as follows: TGTGCCAGCAGTCGACAGGGGTCATTAGATACGCAGTATTTT.